A selection of T cell receptor beta chains follows, all from one sample in a study of CD8+ T cells in alopecia areata. The protocol was immunoSEQ multiplex PCR, while the TCRdb copy is restricted to in-frame clones and leaves out a portion. This table holds about 200,000 clones, about 50% found once. The starting material was CD4+ T cells sorted from blood, obtained at week 4, from a patient treated with tofacitinib. The receptors stem from a human donor with alopecia areata. CDR3s include the opening cysteine and the closing phenylalanine or tryptophan. The D gene is left open where the match is weak. The size field is filled for only some rows; it gives once, few, many or a size class.

size,D,V,J,CDR3,DNA
few,-,TRBV5-1,TRBJ1-2,CASSLVGGSYGYTF,TGCGCCAGCAGCTTGGTAGGAGGAAGCTATGGCTACACCTTC
-,TRBD2,TRBV30,TRBJ2-1,CAWTQRGNYNEQFF,TGTGCCTGGACTCAGCGGGGGAACTACAATGAGCAGTTCTTC
few,TRBD1,TRBV6-5,TRBJ1-1,CASSTDRGGTEAFF,TGTGCCAGCAGTACGGACAGGGGAGGCACTGAAGCTTTCTTT
-,-,TRBV5-1,TRBJ2-7,CASSFVLLSEQYF,TGCGCCAGCAGTTTCGTCCTACTCTCCGAGCAGTACTTC
-,TRBD1,TRBV10-3,TRBJ1-4,CAIRAGQGSATNEKLFF,TGTGCCATCAGAGCCGGACAGGGGAGCGCAACTAATGAAAAACTGTTTTTT
-,TRBD1,TRBV7-2,TRBJ2-7,CASSSQGKLYEQYF,TGTGCCAGCAGCTCACAGGGGAAGCTCTACGAGCAGTACTTC
-,-,TRBV27,TRBJ2-2,CASTSQYFGTVNTGELFF,TGTGCCAGCACCTCCCAGTATTTCGGGACCGTAAACACCGGGGAGCTGTTTTTT
few,-,TRBV7-2,TRBJ2-7,CASSFSGGPSYEQYF,TGTGCCAGCAGCTTCTCCGGGGGCCCGAGCTACGAGCAGTACTTC
-,-,TRBV5-1,TRBJ2-3,CASSPYPYTDTQYF,TGCGCCAGCAGCCCGTATCCTTACACAGATACGCAGTATTTT
few,-,TRBV9,TRBJ1-2,CASSVEAGAVTF,TGTGCCAGCAGCGTAGAGGCAGGAGCAGTCACCTTC
-,TRBD2,TRBV5-1,TRBJ2-3,CASSSGLAVDTQYF,TGCGCCAGCAGCTCCGGACTAGCGGTAGATACGCAGTATTTT
few,-,TRBV7-3,TRBJ2-5,CASSSDYTETQYF,TGTGCCAGCAGCTCCGACTACACAGAGACCCAGTACTTC
-,-,TRBV5-4,TRBJ2-6,CASTHLASGANVLTF,TGTGCCAGCACACATCTGGCCTCTGGGGCCAACGTCCTGACTTTC
-,-,TRBV4-3,TRBJ1-4,CASSQVGQGNEKLFF,TGCGCCAGCAGCCAAGTAGGGCAGGGGAATGAAAAACTGTTTTTT
-,-,TRBV30,TRBJ2-6,CAWTGVRGRTTGANVLTF,TGTGCCTGGACCGGCGTCAGGGGTCGAACAACTGGGGCCAACGTCCTGACTTTC
once,-,TRBV30,TRBJ2-7,CAWSFGLDGTYEQYF,TGTGCCTGGAGTTTTGGACTGGACGGTACCTACGAGCAGTACTTC
-,-,TRBV30,TRBJ1-5,CAWSKDSNQPQHF,TGTGCCTGGAGTAAAGATAGCAATCAGCCCCAGCATTTT
-,-,TRBV29-1,TRBJ1-3,CSVEGSSGNTIYF,TGCAGCGTTGAGGGGAGCTCTGGAAACACCATATATTTT
-,-,TRBV5-1,TRBJ1-1,CASGPGQENTEAFF,TGCGCCAGCGGACCGGGACAAGAGAACACTGAAGCTTTCTTT
-,-,TRBV29-1,TRBJ2-7,CSVEEGQEKAYEQYF,TGCAGCGTTGAAGAAGGGCAGGAGAAAGCCTACGAGCAGTACTTC
-,-,TRBV4-1,TRBJ1-2,CASSQEYGSAQVAGYTF,TGCGCCAGCAGCCAAGAGTATGGTTCGGCCCAGGTTGCGGGCTACACCTTC
-,-,TRBV30,TRBJ1-5,CAWSGGSSKRNQPQHF,TGTGCCTGGAGTGGAGGCAGTTCGAAGAGAAATCAGCCCCAGCATTTT
-,TRBD2,TRBV19,TRBJ2-3,CASSTTGGPMDTQYF,TGTGCCAGTAGTACGACGGGGGGGCCTATGGATACGCAGTATTTT
few,-,TRBV4-1,TRBJ2-7,CASSQSGGRRREQYF,TGCGCCAGCAGCCAGAGTGGCGGTCGGCGGCGGGAGCAGTACTTC
-,TRBD1,TRBV29-1,TRBJ1-2,CSVNRGDGYTF,TGCAGCGTAAACAGGGGAGATGGCTACACCTTC
-,-,TRBV2,TRBJ2-4,CASSVETVDKNIQYF,TGTGCCAGCAGTGTAGAGACAGTGGACAAAAACATTCAGTACTTC
-,-,TRBV9,TRBJ1-6,CASSATGSGSPLHF,TGTGCCAGCAGCGCTACAGGTTCAGGGTCACCCCTCCACTTT
-,-,TRBV15,TRBJ2-2,CATSRDRRNTGELFF,TGTGCCACCAGCAGAGATAGGCGGAACACCGGGGAGCTGTTTTTT
few,-,TRBV2,TRBJ2-5,CASSPQETQYF,TGTGCCAGCAGTCCTCAAGAGACCCAGTACTTC